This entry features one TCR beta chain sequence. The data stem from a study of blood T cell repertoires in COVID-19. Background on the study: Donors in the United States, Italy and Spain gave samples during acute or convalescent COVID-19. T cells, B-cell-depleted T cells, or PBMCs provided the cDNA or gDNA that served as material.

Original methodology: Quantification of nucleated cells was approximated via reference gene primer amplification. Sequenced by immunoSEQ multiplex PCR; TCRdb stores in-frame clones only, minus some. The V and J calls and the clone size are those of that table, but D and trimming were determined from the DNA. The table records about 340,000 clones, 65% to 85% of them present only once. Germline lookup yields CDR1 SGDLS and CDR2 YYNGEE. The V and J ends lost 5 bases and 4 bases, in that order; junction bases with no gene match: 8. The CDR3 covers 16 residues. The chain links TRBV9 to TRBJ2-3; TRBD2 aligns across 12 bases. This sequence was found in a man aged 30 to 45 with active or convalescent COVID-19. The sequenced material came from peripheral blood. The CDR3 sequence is CASRPGLAGTPDTQYF. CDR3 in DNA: TGTGCCAGCAGGCCCGGACTAGCGGGGACCCCAGATACGCAGTATTTT.